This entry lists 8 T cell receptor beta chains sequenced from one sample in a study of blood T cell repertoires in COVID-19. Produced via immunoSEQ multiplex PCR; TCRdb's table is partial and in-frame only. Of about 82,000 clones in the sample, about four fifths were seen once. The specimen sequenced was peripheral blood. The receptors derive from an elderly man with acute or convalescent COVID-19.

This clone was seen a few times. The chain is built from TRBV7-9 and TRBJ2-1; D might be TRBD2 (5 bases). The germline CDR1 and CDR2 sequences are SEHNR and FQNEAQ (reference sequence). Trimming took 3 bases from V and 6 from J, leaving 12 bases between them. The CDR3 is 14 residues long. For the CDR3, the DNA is TGTGCCAGCAGCTTTCCCTGGGAGCGCAATGAGCAGTTCTTC. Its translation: CASSFPWERNEQFF.

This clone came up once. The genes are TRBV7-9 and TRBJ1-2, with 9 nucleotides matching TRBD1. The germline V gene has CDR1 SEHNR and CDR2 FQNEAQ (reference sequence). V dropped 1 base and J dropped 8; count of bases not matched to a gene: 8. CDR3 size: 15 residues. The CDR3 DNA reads TGTGCCAGCAGCTTAGGGACCCGGGACAGGGCCGGCTACACCTTC. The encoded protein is CASSLGTRDRAGYTF.

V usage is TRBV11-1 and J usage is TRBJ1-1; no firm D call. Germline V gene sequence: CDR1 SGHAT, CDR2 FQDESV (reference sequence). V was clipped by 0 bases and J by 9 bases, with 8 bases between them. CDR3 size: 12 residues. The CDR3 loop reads CASSLAREKAFF. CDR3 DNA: TGTGCCAGCAGCTTAGCGAGGGAGAAAGCTTTCTTT.

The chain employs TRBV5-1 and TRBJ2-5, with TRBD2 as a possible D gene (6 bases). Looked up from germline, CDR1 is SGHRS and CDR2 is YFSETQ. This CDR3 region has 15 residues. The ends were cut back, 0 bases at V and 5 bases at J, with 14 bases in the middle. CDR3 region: CASSLDPGVKETQYF. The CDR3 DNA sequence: TGCGCCAGCAGCTTGGACCCGGGAGTAAAGGAGACCCAGTACTTC.

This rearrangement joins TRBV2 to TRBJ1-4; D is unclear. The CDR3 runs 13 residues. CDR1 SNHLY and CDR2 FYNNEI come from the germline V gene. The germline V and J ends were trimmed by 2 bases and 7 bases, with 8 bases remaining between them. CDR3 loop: CASSEMELEKLFF. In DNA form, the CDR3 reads TGTGCCAGCAGTGAAATGGAGCTTGAAAAACTGTTTTTT.

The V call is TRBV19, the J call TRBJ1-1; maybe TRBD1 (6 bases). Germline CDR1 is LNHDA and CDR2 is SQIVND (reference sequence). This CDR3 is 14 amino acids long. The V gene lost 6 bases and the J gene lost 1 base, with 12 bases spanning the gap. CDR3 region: CASSKRGGNTEAFF. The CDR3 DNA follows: TGTGCCAGTAGCAAAAGGGGGGGGAACACTGAAGCTTTCTTT.

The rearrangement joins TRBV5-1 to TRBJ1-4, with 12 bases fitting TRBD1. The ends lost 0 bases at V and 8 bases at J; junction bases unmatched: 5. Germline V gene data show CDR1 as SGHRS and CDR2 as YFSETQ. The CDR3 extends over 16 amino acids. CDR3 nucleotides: TGCGCCAGCAGCTTGGAGGGACAGGGGGCGGGAGAAAAACTGTTTTTT. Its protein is CASSLEGQGAGEKLFF. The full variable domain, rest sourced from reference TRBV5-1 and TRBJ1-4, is KAGVTQTPRYLIKTRGQQVTLSCSPISGHRSVSWYQQTPGQGLQFLFEYFSETQRNKGNFPGRFSGRQFSNSRSEMNVSTLELGDSALYLCASSLEGQGAGEKLFFGSGTQLSVL.

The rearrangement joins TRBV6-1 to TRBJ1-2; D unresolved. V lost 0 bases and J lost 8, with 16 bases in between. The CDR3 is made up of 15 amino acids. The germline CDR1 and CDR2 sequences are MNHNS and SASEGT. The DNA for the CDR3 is TGTGCCAGCAGTGAAGCTAAGGAGGGAGGGAGCGGCTACACCTTC. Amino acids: CASSEAKEGGSGYTF.